These T cell receptor beta chains were read from a single sample in a study of blood T cell repertoires in COVID-19. Clones were read by immunoSEQ multiplex PCR, and TCRdb kept only the in-frame ones, dropping some. The repertoire holds some 200,000 clones, with roughly 86% as singletons. Sequencing was done on a sample of peripheral blood. Source of these receptors: a man between 65 and 80 years old with acute or convalescent COVID-19. Each CDR3 is given with its conserved first and last residue. The size field is filled for only some rows; it gives once, few, many or a size class.

>TRBV18|-
CASSPRDRSSYEQYF
>TRBV27|-
CASSFGWDQPQHF
>TRBV2|-
CASSYQGFNQPQHF
>TRBV6-1|-
CASSEGLAVALYEQYF
>TRBV7-8|-
CASSIGLAPPGELFF
>TRBV20-1|-
CSASLGLAAYEQYF
>TRBV28|-
CASITRTSGGAAKNIQYF
>TRBV4-2|-
CASSQRGRRGTDTQYF
>TRBV24-1|-
CATSDIRQGNYGYTF
>TRBV3-1/TRBV3-2|-
CASSRGGVIYEQYF
>TRBV6-2/TRBV6-3|-
CASSWISGGGSGEQYF
>TRBV4-1|-
CASSLRQGDYGYTF
>TRBV28|-
CASSLGHSGNTIYF
>TRBV27|-
CASSFSTSGGNEQFF
>TRBV30|-
CAWEPRGQGNSPLHF
>TRBV23-1|-
CASNPTGGRNQPQHF
>TRBV10-3|-
CAISESGTPGGTDTQYF
>TRBV3-1/TRBV3-2|-
CASSQPAALQETQYF
>TRBV7-3|-
CASSLVSGSPLHF
>TRBV10-1|-
CASSRARNYGYTF
>TRBV5-1|-
CASSLARYRQGGNNEQFF
>TRBV11-2|-
CASSLGGRSSYNEQFF
>TRBV27|-
CASSFLSTAQETQYF
>TRBV4-1|-
CASSSGPGGSNYEQFF
>TRBV19|-
CASMDGQGWTEAFF
>TRBV5-4|-
CASSQTGSTSYEQYF
>TRBV19|-
CASSILDRGQPQHF
>TRBV7-9|few
CASSSNLATNEQFF
>TRBV3-1/TRBV3-2|-
CAVPGNLAAGETQYF
>TRBV11-2|few
CASSLLIGQGAGLAQYF
>TRBV7-2|-
CASSLSSYNEQFF
>TRBV5-1|-
CASSLVRDSYNEQFF
>TRBV6-1|few
CASSEAARFSNQPQHF
>TRBV3-1/TRBV3-2|-
CASRQKARHEQFF
>TRBV14|-
CASSAMRSAGNTIYF
>TRBV7-9|-
CASSPPWRSGTHNGETQYF
>TRBV18|once
CASSPAGGPEETQYF
>TRBV7-3|-
CASSPHRQSWRGLSNQPQHF
>TRBV18|-
CASSSPSGPQHF
>TRBV7-2|-
CASSLDGGGYNEQFF
>TRBV9|-
CASAGSFGNTIYF
>TRBV9|few
CASSTSSGIGDPGELFF
>TRBV7-2|-
CASSPAFSRGNQPQHF
>TRBV9|-
CASSVRTASTGELFF
>TRBV7-9|-
CASRDSDSDTQYF
>TRBV28|-
CASLRGQGSEQYF
>TRBV28|few
CASTSGQVLFEAFF
>TRBV5-8|-
CASSSGSWLGIGNTEAFF
>TRBV28|few
CASSFGQGMGAQHF
>TRBV5-5|-
CASSLKRTSGGNEQYF
>TRBV4-1|-
CASSGQGSGANVLTF
>TRBV5-1|-
CASSLGQGVVNEKLFF
>TRBV19|-
CASSTTGQSYEQYF